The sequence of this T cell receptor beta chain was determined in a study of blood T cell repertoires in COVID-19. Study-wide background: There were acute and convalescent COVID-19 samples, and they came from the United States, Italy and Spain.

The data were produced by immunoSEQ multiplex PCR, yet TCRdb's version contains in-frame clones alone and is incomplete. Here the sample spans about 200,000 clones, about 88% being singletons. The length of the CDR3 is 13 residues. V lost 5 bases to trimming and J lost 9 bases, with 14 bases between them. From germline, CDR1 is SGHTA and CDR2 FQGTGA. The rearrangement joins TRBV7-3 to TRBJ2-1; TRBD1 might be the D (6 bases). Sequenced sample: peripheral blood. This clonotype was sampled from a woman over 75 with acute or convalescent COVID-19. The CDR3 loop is CASSPFSGVEQFF. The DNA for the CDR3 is TGTGCCAGCAGCCCATTCTCAGGGGTTGAGCAGTTCTTC.